The present TCR beta chain was sequenced within a study of blood T cell repertoires in COVID-19. Study-wide context: Collection of acute and convalescent COVID-19 samples took place in the United States, Italy and Spain. T cells, B-cell-depleted T cells, or PBMCs supplied cDNA or gDNA.

The repertoire was sequenced with immunoSEQ multiplex PCR; TCRdb's copy has only in-frame clones and lacks some. In the table there are under 250,000 clones, about four fifths of which are singletons. Trimming took 0 bases from V and 7 from J; bases not matched to a gene: 9. The CDR3 loop spans 15 amino acids. Germline V lookup: CDR1 SGDLS, CDR2 YYNGEE. The V gene is TRBV9, the J gene TRBJ1-2; TRBD1 matches at 7 bases. This receptor was obtained from a woman aged 40 to 50 with active or convalescent COVID-19. The sequencing input was peripheral blood. The CDR3 protein is CASSVATEGAGGYTF. CDR3 coding DNA: TGTGCCAGCAGCGTAGCTACCGAGGGGGCGGGTGGCTACACCTTC.